These T cell receptor beta chains were read from a single sample in a study of blood T cell repertoires in COVID-19. Method: immunoSEQ multiplex PCR; TCRdb's copy keeps in-frame clones and lacks some. The sample holds 130,000 to 150,000 clones, 85% to 90% seen once. Sequenced material: peripheral blood. These receptors were collected from a human donor in a cohort sampled during active COVID-19. Both conserved end residues are part of each CDR3. The order of the fields is clone size, V gene, D gene, J gene, CDR3 protein, CDR3 DNA. The D gene is left open where the match is weak. A row's size may be missing; if present it is once, few, many or a size class.

clone_size: NA; v_call: TRBV19; d_call: NA; j_call: TRBJ1-1; cdr3_aa: CASSAFETEAFF; cdr3_nt: TGTGCCAGTAGTGCTTTTGAGACTGAAGCTTTCTTT
clone_size: NA; v_call: TRBV7-9; d_call: TRBD2; j_call: TRBJ2-7; cdr3_aa: CASSSISGSGYEQYF; cdr3_nt: TGTGCCAGCAGCTCTATTAGCGGGAGCGGCTACGAGCAGTACTTC
clone_size: NA; v_call: TRBV6-2/TRBV6-3; d_call: TRBD1; j_call: TRBJ2-1; cdr3_aa: CASSYPFRTGIRNEQFF; cdr3_nt: TGTGCCAGCAGTTACCCTTTCCGGACAGGGATTAGGAATGAGCAGTTCTTC
clone_size: NA; v_call: TRBV28; d_call: NA; j_call: TRBJ2-5; cdr3_aa: CASSPGGRWEETQYF; cdr3_nt: TGTGCCAGCAGTCCTGGGGGCAGGTGGGAGGAGACCCAGTACTTC
clone_size: NA; v_call: TRBV7-9; d_call: NA; j_call: TRBJ1-6; cdr3_aa: CASSSQGRITPLHF; cdr3_nt: TGTGCCAGCAGCTCACAGGGTAGGATAACTCCCCTCCACTTT
clone_size: NA; v_call: TRBV11-2; d_call: TRBD2; j_call: TRBJ2-1; cdr3_aa: CASSLEALAGGGSYNEQFF; cdr3_nt: TGTGCCAGCAGCTTAGAGGCCCTAGCGGGGGGGGGCTCCTACAATGAGCAGTTCTTC
clone_size: NA; v_call: TRBV7-9; d_call: NA; j_call: TRBJ1-1; cdr3_aa: CASSRFGAGNTEAFF; cdr3_nt: TGTGCCAGCAGCCGATTTGGGGCTGGGAACACTGAAGCTTTCTTT
clone_size: few; v_call: TRBV7-7; d_call: NA; j_call: TRBJ2-2; cdr3_aa: CASSLASRANTGELFF; cdr3_nt: TGTGCTAGCAGCTTAGCCTCCAGGGCGAACACCGGGGAGCTGTTTTTT
clone_size: NA; v_call: TRBV9; d_call: NA; j_call: TRBJ1-1; cdr3_aa: CASSPERTVPEAFF; cdr3_nt: TGTGCCAGCAGCCCAGAAAGGACAGTTCCTGAAGCTTTCTTT
clone_size: NA; v_call: TRBV7-2; d_call: NA; j_call: TRBJ1-3; cdr3_aa: CASSPGVGNTIYF; cdr3_nt: TGTGCCAGCAGCCCAGGGGTCGGAAACACCATATATTTT
clone_size: NA; v_call: TRBV21-1; d_call: NA; j_call: TRBJ1-4; cdr3_aa: CASAKRRGKREKLFF; cdr3_nt: TGTGCCAGCGCCAAGAGGCGGGGGAAACGTGAAAAACTGTTTTTT
clone_size: NA; v_call: TRBV4-2; d_call: TRBD2; j_call: TRBJ2-5; cdr3_aa: CASSQDLGTSGRETQYF; cdr3_nt: TGTGCCAGCAGCCAAGATCTGGGGACTAGCGGTCGAGAGACCCAGTACTTC
clone_size: NA; v_call: TRBV19; d_call: TRBD1; j_call: TRBJ2-7; cdr3_aa: CARRQGAYEQYF; cdr3_nt: TGTGCCCGCCGACAGGGGGCGTACGAGCAGTACTTC
clone_size: NA; v_call: TRBV3-1/TRBV3-2; d_call: TRBD1; j_call: TRBJ2-7; cdr3_aa: CASSQRGRDRPYEQYF; cdr3_nt: TGTGCCAGCAGCCAAAGGGGCCGGGACAGGCCCTACGAGCAGTACTTC
clone_size: once; v_call: TRBV6-5; d_call: TRBD1; j_call: TRBJ2-2; cdr3_aa: CASRTDRGLSGELFF; cdr3_nt: TGTGCCAGCAGGACGGACAGGGGGCTTAGCGGGGAGCTGTTTTTT
clone_size: NA; v_call: TRBV11-3; d_call: TRBD1; j_call: TRBJ1-3; cdr3_aa: CASSSGQANSGNTIYF; cdr3_nt: TGTGCCAGCAGCTCGGGACAGGCGAACTCTGGAAACACCATATATTTT
clone_size: NA; v_call: TRBV27; d_call: TRBD2; j_call: TRBJ2-2; cdr3_aa: CASSLAGTSFSGELFF; cdr3_nt: TGTGCCAGCAGTTTGGCCGGGACTAGTTTTTCCGGGGAGCTGTTTTTT
clone_size: NA; v_call: TRBV5-1; d_call: NA; j_call: TRBJ2-1; cdr3_aa: CASSLARLANEQFF; cdr3_nt: TGCGCCAGCAGCTTGGCACGGCTAGCCAATGAGCAGTTCTTC
clone_size: NA; v_call: TRBV19; d_call: TRBD1; j_call: TRBJ2-7; cdr3_aa: CASSSGQGGEQYF; cdr3_nt: TGTGCCAGTAGTAGCGGACAGGGAGGCGAGCAGTACTTC
clone_size: NA; v_call: TRBV4-2; d_call: NA; j_call: TRBJ2-3; cdr3_aa: CASSQDEVTDTQYF; cdr3_nt: TGTGCCAGCAGCCAAGATGAGGTCACAGATACGCAGTATTTT
clone_size: NA; v_call: TRBV5-1; d_call: NA; j_call: TRBJ1-1; cdr3_aa: CASSLAGIPNTEAFF; cdr3_nt: TGCGCCAGCAGCTTGGCAGGGATTCCTAACACTGAAGCTTTCTTT
clone_size: NA; v_call: TRBV11-2; d_call: TRBD2; j_call: TRBJ2-3; cdr3_aa: CASSSPIAGGNTDTQYF; cdr3_nt: TGTGCCAGCAGCTCGCCAATAGCGGGGGGAAACACAGATACGCAGTATTTT
clone_size: few; v_call: TRBV18; d_call: TRBD2; j_call: TRBJ2-4; cdr3_aa: CASSRTGTTTIQYF; cdr3_nt: TGTGCCAGCTCACGGACCGGGACTACAACCATTCAGTACTTC
clone_size: NA; v_call: TRBV7-2; d_call: TRBD2; j_call: TRBJ2-1; cdr3_aa: CASSLSPTSGANEQFF; cdr3_nt: TGTGCCAGCAGCTTAAGTCCCACTAGCGGGGCCAATGAGCAGTTCTTC
clone_size: NA; v_call: TRBV21-1; d_call: NA; j_call: TRBJ2-7; cdr3_aa: CASSKRELAGGKEQYF; cdr3_nt: TGTGCCAGCAGCAAAAGGGAACTAGCGGGGGGGAAGGAGCAGTACTTC
clone_size: NA; v_call: TRBV7-2; d_call: NA; j_call: TRBJ2-1; cdr3_aa: CASSLRDLGNNEQFF; cdr3_nt: TGTGCCAGCAGCCTCCGGGACTTGGGGAACAATGAGCAGTTCTTC
clone_size: few; v_call: TRBV6-4; d_call: TRBD1; j_call: TRBJ1-6; cdr3_aa: CASSDSTGDNSPLHF; cdr3_nt: TGTGCCAGCAGTGACTCGACAGGGGATAATTCACCCCTCCACTTT
clone_size: NA; v_call: TRBV2; d_call: TRBD1; j_call: TRBJ2-4; cdr3_aa: CASREQGLAKNIQYF; cdr3_nt: TGTGCCAGCAGGGAACAGGGGTTAGCCAAAAACATTCAGTACTTC
clone_size: NA; v_call: TRBV3-1/TRBV3-2; d_call: TRBD2; j_call: TRBJ2-5; cdr3_aa: CASSQDLRIAGGWRETQYF; cdr3_nt: TGTGCCAGCAGCCAAGATCTGAGGATAGCGGGAGGTTGGAGAGAGACCCAGTACTTC
clone_size: NA; v_call: TRBV28; d_call: TRBD2; j_call: TRBJ2-5; cdr3_aa: CASSLSGSIGQETQYF; cdr3_nt: TGTGCCAGCAGCCTTAGCGGGAGTATAGGCCAAGAGACCCAGTACTTC
clone_size: once; v_call: TRBV6-2/TRBV6-3; d_call: TRBD1; j_call: TRBJ2-7; cdr3_aa: CASNPIRDRGNEQYF; cdr3_nt: TGTGCCAGCAACCCCATCCGGGACAGGGGAAACGAGCAGTACTTC
clone_size: NA; v_call: TRBV4-2; d_call: NA; j_call: TRBJ2-7; cdr3_aa: CASSQGETYEQYF; cdr3_nt: TGTGCCAGCAGCCAAGGGGAGACCTACGAGCAGTACTTC
clone_size: NA; v_call: TRBV6-6; d_call: NA; j_call: TRBJ1-5; cdr3_aa: CASSYYSGNSNQPQHF; cdr3_nt: TGTGCCAGCAGTTACTATTCGGGGAATAGCAATCAGCCCCAGCATTTT
clone_size: NA; v_call: TRBV7-2; d_call: TRBD1; j_call: TRBJ2-7; cdr3_aa: CASSKGQGTYEQYF; cdr3_nt: TGTGCCAGCAGCAAAGGACAGGGGACCTACGAGCAGTACTTC
clone_size: NA; v_call: TRBV6-5; d_call: TRBD2; j_call: TRBJ2-7; cdr3_aa: CASSLGTSGRGEQYF; cdr3_nt: TGTGCCAGCAGTTTGGGGACTAGCGGGAGAGGGGAGCAGTACTTC
clone_size: NA; v_call: TRBV25-1; d_call: NA; j_call: TRBJ2-3; cdr3_aa: CASSAMGGTQYF; cdr3_nt: TGTGCCAGCAGTGCCATGGGAGGTACGCAGTATTTT
clone_size: NA; v_call: TRBV15; d_call: NA; j_call: TRBJ2-5; cdr3_aa: CATSREDDGETQYF; cdr3_nt: TGTGCCACCAGCAGAGAGGATGACGGGGAGACCCAGTACTTC
clone_size: NA; v_call: TRBV7-9; d_call: NA; j_call: TRBJ2-4; cdr3_aa: CASSPQGTHIQYF; cdr3_nt: TGTGCCAGCAGCCCACAGGGCACACACATTCAGTACTTC
clone_size: NA; v_call: TRBV11-1; d_call: NA; j_call: TRBJ1-6; cdr3_aa: CASSFARSSYNSPLHF; cdr3_nt: TGTGCCAGCAGCTTCGCCCGGAGCTCCTATAATTCACCCCTCCACTTT
clone_size: NA; v_call: TRBV7-9; d_call: TRBD1; j_call: TRBJ1-1; cdr3_aa: CASSLRDRNTEAFF; cdr3_nt: TGTGCCAGCAGCTTGCGGGACAGGAACACTGAAGCTTTCTTT
clone_size: NA; v_call: TRBV2; d_call: NA; j_call: TRBJ1-2; cdr3_aa: CASSDGRGRRGYTF; cdr3_nt: TGTGCCAGCAGTGATGGACGGGGTCGGCGTGGCTACACCTTC
clone_size: NA; v_call: TRBV19; d_call: TRBD1; j_call: TRBJ2-5; cdr3_aa: CASSATGGRGTQYF; cdr3_nt: TGTGCCAGTAGTGCAACAGGGGGCCGAGGGACCCAGTACTTC
clone_size: NA; v_call: TRBV5-5; d_call: NA; j_call: TRBJ1-5; cdr3_aa: CASSSAGIHQPQHF; cdr3_nt: TGTGCCAGCAGCTCCGCAGGGATTCATCAGCCCCAGCATTTT
clone_size: NA; v_call: TRBV6-4; d_call: NA; j_call: TRBJ1-1; cdr3_aa: CASSEEENTEAFF; cdr3_nt: TGTGCCAGCAGTGAGGAGGAGAACACTGAAGCTTTCTTT
clone_size: many; v_call: TRBV6-6; d_call: NA; j_call: TRBJ2-1; cdr3_aa: CASSYRTNEGSEQFF; cdr3_nt: TGTGCCAGCAGTTACCGGACTAATGAGGGGAGTGAGCAGTTCTTC
clone_size: NA; v_call: TRBV6-5; d_call: TRBD1; j_call: TRBJ2-3; cdr3_aa: CASSPDRGQADTQYF; cdr3_nt: TGTGCCAGCAGCCCGGACAGGGGGCAGGCAGATACGCAGTATTTT
clone_size: NA; v_call: TRBV15; d_call: TRBD2; j_call: TRBJ2-5; cdr3_aa: CATSRSGGAGETQYF; cdr3_nt: TGTGCCACCAGCAGGAGCGGGGGGGCAGGGGAGACCCAGTACTTC
clone_size: once; v_call: TRBV3-1/TRBV3-2; d_call: NA; j_call: TRBJ1-5; cdr3_aa: CASSQGWGGGQPQHF; cdr3_nt: TGTGCCAGCAGCCAAGGTTGGGGGGGAGGTCAGCCCCAGCATTTT
clone_size: NA; v_call: TRBV9; d_call: NA; j_call: TRBJ2-3; cdr3_aa: CASSTSSSSTDTQYF; cdr3_nt: TGTGCCAGCAGCACGTCTAGCAGTAGCACAGATACGCAGTATTTT
clone_size: NA; v_call: TRBV4-3; d_call: NA; j_call: TRBJ2-4; cdr3_aa: CASSQAGRGDIQYF; cdr3_nt: TGCGCCAGCAGCCAAGCGGGCAGGGGGGACATTCAGTACTTC
clone_size: few; v_call: TRBV30; d_call: NA; j_call: TRBJ2-7; cdr3_aa: CAWSVTSYHEQYF; cdr3_nt: TGTGCCTGGAGTGTAACTAGCTATCACGAGCAGTACTTC
clone_size: NA; v_call: TRBV7-9; d_call: NA; j_call: TRBJ2-5; cdr3_aa: CASSSGWETQYF; cdr3_nt: TGTGCCAGCAGCTCGGGATGGGAGACCCAGTACTTC
clone_size: NA; v_call: TRBV6-5; d_call: TRBD1; j_call: TRBJ2-3; cdr3_aa: CATRSPGQGTDTQYF; cdr3_nt: TGTGCCACACGATCGCCGGGACAGGGCACAGATACGCAGTATTTT
clone_size: once; v_call: TRBV14; d_call: NA; j_call: TRBJ2-7; cdr3_aa: CASSRRSVDEQYF; cdr3_nt: TGTGCCAGCAGCCGCCGTAGCGTAGACGAGCAGTACTTC
clone_size: NA; v_call: TRBV4-1; d_call: TRBD1; j_call: TRBJ1-1; cdr3_aa: CASSGVSVGRGRNTEAFF; cdr3_nt: TGCGCCAGCAGCGGGGTTAGCGTGGGCAGGGGGAGAAACACTGAAGCTTTCTTT
clone_size: NA; v_call: TRBV4-1; d_call: TRBD2; j_call: TRBJ2-3; cdr3_aa: CASSQAPSGTSGTDTQYF; cdr3_nt: TGCGCCAGCAGCCAAGCACCCTCCGGGACTAGCGGGACAGATACGCAGTATTTT
clone_size: NA; v_call: TRBV18; d_call: TRBD1; j_call: TRBJ1-1; cdr3_aa: CASSRTGENTEAFF; cdr3_nt: TGTGCCAGCTCAAGAACAGGGGAGAACACTGAAGCTTTCTTT